The 8 T cell receptor beta chains given below trace back to one sample, sequenced in a study of blood T cell repertoires in COVID-19 (dated by TCRdb to 2020 to 2022). The method was the immunoSEQ multiplex PCR assay. In its TCRdb copy, this immuneACCESS table keeps in-frame sequences only and misses some clones. Where compared with another copy, unresolved V genes explain less than half of these, and the others have no known cause. This sample has under 300,000 clones in its table, and 90% to 95% of those were observed once. Approximately 1.2% of the sample is held by the ten biggest clonotypes. Sequencing input: PBMCs or T cells enriched from blood (not recorded which). The receptors stem from a human donor in a cohort exposed to, infected with or recovered from COVID-19 (not recorded which). The donor label of this sample is uncertain.

The count of this clone is one. The rearrangement joins TRBV9 to TRBJ2-1; TRBD1 is a possible D gene (6 bases). CDR1 and CDR2 from the germline V gene are SGDLS and YYNGEE. Trimming took 0 bases from V and 6 from J, leaving 7 bases between them. The CDR3 is 13 residues long. CDR3 protein: CASSVAGANEQFF. The DNA for the CDR3 is TGTGCCAGCAGCGTAGCAGGGGCCAATGAGCAGTTCTTC.

V is TRBV13 and J is TRBJ1-1, with a tentative D call TRBD1 (6 bases). The CDR3 spans 13 residues. With 6 bases removed from V and 8 bases from J, the gap between germline ends came to 16 bases. Germline CDR1 is PRHDT and CDR2 is FYEKMQ (reference sequence). CDR3 sequence reads: CASRGWGRGEAFF. The CDR3 nucleotides read TGTGCCAGCAGGGGATGGGGGCGTGGGGAAGCTTTCTTT.

V gene TRBV10-3 combines with J gene TRBJ1-1; 11 bases match TRBD1. The ends lost 2 bases at V and 6 bases at J; junction bases unmatched: 2. This CDR3 spans 14 amino acids. CDR1 is ENHRY, CDR2 SYGVKD, per germline. The CDR3 here is CAISEGQGAAEAFF. CDR3 DNA sequence: TGTGCCATCAGTGAGGGACAGGGGGCCGCTGAAGCTTTCTTT.

The chain combines TRBV7-8 with TRBJ1-2, with 9 bases aligning to TRBD1. Trimming removed 5 bases from V and 8 bases from J; junction bases left unmatched: 6. The CDR3 is 13 amino acids. Per the germline V gene, CDR1 is SGHVS and CDR2 is FQNEAQ. The CDR3 is CASSNRGQGGYTF. The CDR3 coding sequence is TGTGCCAGCAGCAACAGGGGGCAGGGAGGCTACACCTTC.

The CDR3 coding sequence is TGTGCCAGCAGCCCCCCAGGGGAAGGCTACACCTTC. Protein product: CASSPPGEGYTF. The V and J genes are TRBV3-1 (or the pseudogene TRBV3-2) and TRBJ1-2; D may be TRBD1 (6 bases). Germline V gene sequence: CDR1 LGHDT, CDR2 YNNKEL (reference sequence). The CDR3 is 12 residues long. V was pared by 4 bases and J by 8 bases, with 11 bases between.

The chain recombines TRBV5-1 with TRBJ2-3; D is perhaps TRBD1 (5 bases). CDR1 is SGHRS and CDR2 is YFSETQ in the germline V gene. V lost 4 bases and J 5 bases, leaving 11 bases between the germline ends. CDR3 length equals 13 residues. In DNA form, the CDR3 reads TGCGCCAGCAGCGTACTCCAGGGAGATACGCAGTATTTT. It specifies CASSVLQGDTQYF. Together with reference TRBV5-1 and TRBJ2-3, the CDR3 gives the full variable domain: KAGVTQTPRYLIKTRGQQVTLSCSPISGHRSVSWYQQTPGQGLQFLFEYFSETQRNKGNFPGRFSGRQFSNSRSEMNVSTLELGDSALYLCASSVLQGDTQYFGPGTRLTVL.

V is TRBV30 and J is TRBJ1-4; 8 nucleotides agree with TRBD1. V shed 2 bases, J shed 7 bases, and the junction held 3 bases outside the gene matches. CDR3 length: 13 amino acids. CDR1 and CDR2 from the germline V gene are GTSNPN and SVGIG (reference sequence). For the CDR3, the DNA is TGTGCCTGGAGTCGGACAGGGAGTGAAAAACTGTTTTTT. The encoded protein is CAWSRTGSEKLFF.

The chain uses TRBV20-1 and TRBJ2-7, with D tentatively TRBD2 (5 bases). The CDR3 totals 11 residues. Germline V gene sequence: CDR1 DFQATT, CDR2 SNEGSKA (reference sequence). The V end was cut by 5 bases, the J end by 5 bases, with 10 bases between. The CDR3 nucleotides are TGCAGTGCTGGCGGGTCCCACGAGCAGTACTTC. This translates into CSAGGSHEQYF.